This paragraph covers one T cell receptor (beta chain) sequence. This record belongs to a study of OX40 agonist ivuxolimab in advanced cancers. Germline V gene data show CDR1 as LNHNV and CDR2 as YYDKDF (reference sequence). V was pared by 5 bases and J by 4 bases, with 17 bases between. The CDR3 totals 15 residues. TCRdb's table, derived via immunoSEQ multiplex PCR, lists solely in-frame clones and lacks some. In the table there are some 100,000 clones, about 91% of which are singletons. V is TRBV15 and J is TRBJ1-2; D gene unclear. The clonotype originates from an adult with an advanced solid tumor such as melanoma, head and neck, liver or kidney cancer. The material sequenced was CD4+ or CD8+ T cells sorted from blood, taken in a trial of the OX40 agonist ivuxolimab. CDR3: CATSELNSGIYGYTF. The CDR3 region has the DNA TGTGCCACCAGCGAGTTAAATAGCGGGATCTATGGCTACACCTTC.